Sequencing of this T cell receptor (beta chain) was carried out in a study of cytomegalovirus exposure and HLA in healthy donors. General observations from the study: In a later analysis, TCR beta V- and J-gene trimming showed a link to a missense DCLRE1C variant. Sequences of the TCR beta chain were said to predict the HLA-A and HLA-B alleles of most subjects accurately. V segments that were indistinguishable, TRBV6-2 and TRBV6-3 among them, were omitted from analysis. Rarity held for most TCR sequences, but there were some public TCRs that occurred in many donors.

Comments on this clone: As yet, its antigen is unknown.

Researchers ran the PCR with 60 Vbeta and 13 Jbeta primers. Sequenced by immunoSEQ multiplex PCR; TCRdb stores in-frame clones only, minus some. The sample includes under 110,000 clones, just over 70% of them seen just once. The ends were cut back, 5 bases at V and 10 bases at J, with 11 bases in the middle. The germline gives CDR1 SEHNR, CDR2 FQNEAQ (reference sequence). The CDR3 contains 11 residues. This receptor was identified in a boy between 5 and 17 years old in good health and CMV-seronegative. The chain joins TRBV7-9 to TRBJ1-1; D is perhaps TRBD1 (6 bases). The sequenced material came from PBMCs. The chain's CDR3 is CASSISDRAFF. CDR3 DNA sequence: TGTGCCAGCAGCATCTCGGACAGAGCTTTCTTT.